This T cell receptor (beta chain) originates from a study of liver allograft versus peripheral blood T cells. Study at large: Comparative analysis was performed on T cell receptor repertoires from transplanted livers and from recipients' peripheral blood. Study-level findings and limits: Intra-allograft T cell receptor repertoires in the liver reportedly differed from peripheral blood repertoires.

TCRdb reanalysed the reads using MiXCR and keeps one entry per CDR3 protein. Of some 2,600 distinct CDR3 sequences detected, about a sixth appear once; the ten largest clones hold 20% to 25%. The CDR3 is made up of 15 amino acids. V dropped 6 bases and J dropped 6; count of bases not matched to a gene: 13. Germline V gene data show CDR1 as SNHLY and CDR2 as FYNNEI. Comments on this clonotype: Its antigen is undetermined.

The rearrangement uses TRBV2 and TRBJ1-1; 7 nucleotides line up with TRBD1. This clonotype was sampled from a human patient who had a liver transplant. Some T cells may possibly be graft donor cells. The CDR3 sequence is CASSSGQVLPAEAFF. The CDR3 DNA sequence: TGTGCCAGCAGCTCCGGACAGGTCCTACCCGCTGAAGCTTTCTTT.